This TCR beta chain derives from a study of cytomegalovirus exposure and HLA in healthy donors. Study-wide results and caveats: Accounts indicate the classifier identified cytomegalovirus status with strong specificity and sensitivity. A missense variant in DCLRE1C was later tied to TCR beta V- and J-gene trimming.

On this clone itself: Its antigen is not identified. Mismatch with germline at one junction end may stem from a read error.

A multiplex PCR was run with 60 Vbeta primers and 13 Jbeta primers. Sequencing used immunoSEQ multiplex PCR; TCRdb keeps in-frame clones, though not all of them. The profile shows approximately 250,000 clones, approximately 81% of them singletons. The germline CDR1 and CDR2 sequences are SEHNR and FQNEAQ (reference sequence). The CDR3 is 15 residues long. The source material was PBMCs. The chain joins TRBV7-9 to TRBJ1-1, with 9 bases lining up with TRBD1. The sequence was obtained from a girl aged 2-9 years in good health and CMV-seronegative. CDR3 nucleotides: TGTTCCAGCAGCGGGACAGGGAGAGGGGACACTGAAGCTTTCTTT. Its protein product is CSSSGTGRGDTEAFF. The full variable domain, in which reference TRBV7-9 and TRBJ1-1 provide the parts outside the CDR3, is DTGVSQNPRHKITKRGQNVTFRCDPISEHNRLYWYRQTLGQGPEFLTYFQNEAQLEKSRLLSDRFSAERPKGSFSTLEIQRTEQGDSAMYLCSSSGTGRGDTEAFFGQGTRLTVV.